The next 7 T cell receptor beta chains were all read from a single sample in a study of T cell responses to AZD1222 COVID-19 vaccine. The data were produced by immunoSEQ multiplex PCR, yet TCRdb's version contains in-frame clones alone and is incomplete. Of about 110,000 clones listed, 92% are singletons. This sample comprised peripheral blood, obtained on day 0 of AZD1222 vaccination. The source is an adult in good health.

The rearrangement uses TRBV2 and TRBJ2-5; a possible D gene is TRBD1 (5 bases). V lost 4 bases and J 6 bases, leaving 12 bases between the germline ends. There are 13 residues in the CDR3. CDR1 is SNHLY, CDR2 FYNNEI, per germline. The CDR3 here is CASSGQWKKTQYF. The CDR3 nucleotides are TGTGCCAGCAGTGGACAGTGGAAAAAGACCCAGTACTTC.

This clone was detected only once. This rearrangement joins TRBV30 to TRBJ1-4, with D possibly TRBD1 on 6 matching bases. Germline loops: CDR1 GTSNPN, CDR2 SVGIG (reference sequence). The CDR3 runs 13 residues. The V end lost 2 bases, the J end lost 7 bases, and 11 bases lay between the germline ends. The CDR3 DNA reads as TGTGCCTGGAGTCCGGGACACCGTGAAAAACTGTTTTTT. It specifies CAWSPGHREKLFF.

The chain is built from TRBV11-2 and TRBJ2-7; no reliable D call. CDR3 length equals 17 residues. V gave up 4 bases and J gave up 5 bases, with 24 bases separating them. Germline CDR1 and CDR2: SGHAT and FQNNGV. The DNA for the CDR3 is TGTGCCAGCAGCTATGTGGGTTTCGGACCCCTACTCAACGAGCAGTACTTC. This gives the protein CASSYVGFGPLLNEQYF.

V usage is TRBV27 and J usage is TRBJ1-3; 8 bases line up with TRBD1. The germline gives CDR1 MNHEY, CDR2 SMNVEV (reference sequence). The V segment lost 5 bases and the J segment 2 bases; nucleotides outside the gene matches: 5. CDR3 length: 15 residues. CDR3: CASSATGGTGNTIYF. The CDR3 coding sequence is TGTGCCAGCAGTGCAACAGGGGGAACTGGAAACACCATATATTTT.

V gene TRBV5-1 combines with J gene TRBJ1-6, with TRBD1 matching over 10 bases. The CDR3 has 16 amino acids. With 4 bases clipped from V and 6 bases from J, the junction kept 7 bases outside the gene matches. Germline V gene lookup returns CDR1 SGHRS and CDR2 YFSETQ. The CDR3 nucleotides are TGCGCCAGCAGCCAGATTCGGACAGGGGGTAATTCACCCCTCCACTTT. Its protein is CASSQIRTGGNSPLHF.

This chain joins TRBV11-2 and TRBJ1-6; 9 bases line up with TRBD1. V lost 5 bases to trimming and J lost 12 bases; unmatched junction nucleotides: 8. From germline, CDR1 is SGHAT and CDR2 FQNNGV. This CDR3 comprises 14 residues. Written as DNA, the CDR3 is TGTGCCAGCAGCACGGACAGGGGTCCGGTACCCCTCCACTTT. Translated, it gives CASSTDRGPVPLHF.

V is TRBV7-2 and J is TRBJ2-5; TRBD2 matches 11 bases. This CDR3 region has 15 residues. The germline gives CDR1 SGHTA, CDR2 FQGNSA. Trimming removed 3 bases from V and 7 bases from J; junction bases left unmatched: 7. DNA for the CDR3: TGTGCCAGCAGCTTTCCTAGCGGGAGGAGCGGGACCCAGTACTTC. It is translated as CASSFPSGRSGTQYF.